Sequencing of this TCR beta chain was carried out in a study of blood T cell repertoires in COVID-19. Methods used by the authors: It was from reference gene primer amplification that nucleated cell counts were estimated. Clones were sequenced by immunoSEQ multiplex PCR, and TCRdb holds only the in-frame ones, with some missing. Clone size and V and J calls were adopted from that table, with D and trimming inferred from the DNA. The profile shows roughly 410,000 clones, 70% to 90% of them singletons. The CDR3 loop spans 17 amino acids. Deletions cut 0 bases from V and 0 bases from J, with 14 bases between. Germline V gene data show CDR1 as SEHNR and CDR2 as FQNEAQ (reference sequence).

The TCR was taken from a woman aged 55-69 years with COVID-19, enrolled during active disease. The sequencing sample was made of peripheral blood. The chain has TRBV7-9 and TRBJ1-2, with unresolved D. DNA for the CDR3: TGTGCCAGCAGCTTAGCTTCGTGGCAGGCCTCTAACTATGGCTACACCTTC. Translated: CASSLASWQASNYGYTF.